This T cell receptor (beta chain) is drawn from a study of post-analysis software for immune sequencing data. Looked up from germline, CDR1 is LGHNA and CDR2 is YNFKEQ. The V and J ends lost 5 bases and 5 bases, in that order; junction bases with no gene match: 14. This CDR3 region has 16 residues. Study-level findings and limits: Compared with controls, patients had more of about 5 TRBV segments, including TRBV5-6, TRBV5-1 and TRBV20-1.

In this sample, this clonotype turned up a few times. Antigen unknown. Unique molecular identifiers featured in each of the TCR beta cDNA libraries. Each CDR3 protein is one row after TCRdb ran MiXCR on the PCR reads. Here the sample spans fewer than 550,000 distinct CDR3 sequences, roughly 34% being singletons. The genes are TRBV4-2 and TRBJ2-5; 7 bases fit TRBD2. The TCR comes from a girl between 2 and 17 years old with multiple sclerosis. Material: blood. CDR3 region: CASSSSGEGLSETQYF. The CDR3 DNA is TGTGCCAGCAGCTCCTCTGGGGAGGGGTTATCGGAGACCCAGTACTTC.